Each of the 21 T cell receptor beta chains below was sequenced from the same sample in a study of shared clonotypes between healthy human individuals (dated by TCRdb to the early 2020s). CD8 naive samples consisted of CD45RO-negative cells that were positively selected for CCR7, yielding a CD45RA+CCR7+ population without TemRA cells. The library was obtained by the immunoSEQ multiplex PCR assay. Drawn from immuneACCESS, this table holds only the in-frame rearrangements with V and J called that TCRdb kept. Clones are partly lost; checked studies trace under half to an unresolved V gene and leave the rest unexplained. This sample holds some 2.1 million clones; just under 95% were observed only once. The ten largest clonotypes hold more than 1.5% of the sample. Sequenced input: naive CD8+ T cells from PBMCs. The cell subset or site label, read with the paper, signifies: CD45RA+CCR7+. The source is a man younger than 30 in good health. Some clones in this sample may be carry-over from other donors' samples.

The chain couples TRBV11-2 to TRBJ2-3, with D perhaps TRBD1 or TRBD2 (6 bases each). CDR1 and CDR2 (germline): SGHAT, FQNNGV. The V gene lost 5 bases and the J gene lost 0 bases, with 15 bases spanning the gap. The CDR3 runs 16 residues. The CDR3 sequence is CASSEYGGPSTDTQYF. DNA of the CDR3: TGTGCCAGCAGCGAATATGGGGGGCCAAGCACAGATACGCAGTATTTT.

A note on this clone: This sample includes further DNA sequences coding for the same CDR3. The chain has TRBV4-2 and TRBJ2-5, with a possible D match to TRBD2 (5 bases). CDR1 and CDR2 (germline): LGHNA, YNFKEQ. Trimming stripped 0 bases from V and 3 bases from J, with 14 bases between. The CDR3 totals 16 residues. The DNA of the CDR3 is TGTGCCAGCAGCCAAGAACTGGCGGGCTCAAAAGAGACCCAGTACTTC. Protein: CASSQELAGSKETQYF.

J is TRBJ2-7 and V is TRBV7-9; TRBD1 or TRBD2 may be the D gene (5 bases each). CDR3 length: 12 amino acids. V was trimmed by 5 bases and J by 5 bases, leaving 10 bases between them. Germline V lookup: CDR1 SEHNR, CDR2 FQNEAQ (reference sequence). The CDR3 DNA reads TGTGCCAGCAGCCCGGGGACGGACGAGCAGTACTTC. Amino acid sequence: CASSPGTDEQYF. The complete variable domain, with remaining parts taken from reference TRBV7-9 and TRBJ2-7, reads DTGVSQNPRHKITKRGQNVTFRCDPISEHNRLYWYRQTLGQGPEFLTYFQNEAQLEKSRLLSDRFSAERPKGSFSTLEIQRTEQGDSAMYLCASSPGTDEQYFGPGTRLTVT.

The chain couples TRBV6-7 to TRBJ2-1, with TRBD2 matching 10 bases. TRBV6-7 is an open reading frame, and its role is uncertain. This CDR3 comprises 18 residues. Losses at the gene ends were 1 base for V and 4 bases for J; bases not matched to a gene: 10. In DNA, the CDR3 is TGTGCCAGCAGTTACTACCGGACCGGGACTAGCGAGTACAATGAGCAGTTCTTC. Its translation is CASSYYRTGTSEYNEQFF.

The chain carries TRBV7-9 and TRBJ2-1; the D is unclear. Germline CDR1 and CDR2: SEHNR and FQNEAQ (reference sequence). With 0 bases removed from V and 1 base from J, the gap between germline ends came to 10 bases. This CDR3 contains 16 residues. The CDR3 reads CASSLASEPSYNEQFF. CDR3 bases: TGTGCCAGCAGCTTAGCCAGCGAACCTTCCTACAATGAGCAGTTCTTC.

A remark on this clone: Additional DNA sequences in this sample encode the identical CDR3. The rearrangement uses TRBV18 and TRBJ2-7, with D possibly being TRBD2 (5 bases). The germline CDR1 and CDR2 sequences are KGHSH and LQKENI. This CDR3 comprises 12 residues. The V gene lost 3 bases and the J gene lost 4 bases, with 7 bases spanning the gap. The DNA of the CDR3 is TGTGCCAGCTCACCCCCGGGGTACGAGCAGTACTTC. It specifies CASSPPGYEQYF.

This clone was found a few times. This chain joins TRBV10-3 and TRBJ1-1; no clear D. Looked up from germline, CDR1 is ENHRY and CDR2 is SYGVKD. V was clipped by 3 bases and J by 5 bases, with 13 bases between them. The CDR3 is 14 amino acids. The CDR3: CAISERNWGTEAFF. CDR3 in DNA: TGTGCCATCAGTGAACGGAATTGGGGAACTGAAGCTTTCTTT.

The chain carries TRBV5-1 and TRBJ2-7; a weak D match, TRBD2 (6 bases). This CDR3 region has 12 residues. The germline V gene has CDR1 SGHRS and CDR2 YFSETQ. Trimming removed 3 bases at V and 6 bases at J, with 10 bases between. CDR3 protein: CASSWWGGEQYF. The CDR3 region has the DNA TGCGCCAGCAGCTGGTGGGGAGGCGAGCAGTACTTC.

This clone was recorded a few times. The CDR3 spells CASTRTGTEAFF. The CDR3 coding sequence is TGTGCCAGCACCCGGACAGGGACTGAAGCTTTCTTT. V and J are TRBV18 and TRBJ1-1; 8 bases are shared with TRBD1. J gave up 5 bases and V 8 bases, and 4 bases lay outside the gene matches. The CDR3 spans 12 residues. The germline gives CDR1 KGHSH, CDR2 LQKENI.

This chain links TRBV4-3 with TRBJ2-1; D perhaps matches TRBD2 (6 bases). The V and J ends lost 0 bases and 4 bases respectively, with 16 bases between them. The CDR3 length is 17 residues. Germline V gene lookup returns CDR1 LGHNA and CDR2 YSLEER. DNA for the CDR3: TGCGCCAGCAGCCAAGATCCGCCTAGCGAGAGTTACAATGAGCAGTTCTTC. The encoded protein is CASSQDPPSESYNEQFF.

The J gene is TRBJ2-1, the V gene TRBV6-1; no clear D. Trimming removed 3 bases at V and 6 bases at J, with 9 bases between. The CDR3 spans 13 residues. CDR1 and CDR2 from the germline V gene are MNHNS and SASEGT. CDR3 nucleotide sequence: TGTGCCAGCAGTGAGGCTAGGGTCAATGAGCAGTTCTTC. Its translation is CASSEARVNEQFF.

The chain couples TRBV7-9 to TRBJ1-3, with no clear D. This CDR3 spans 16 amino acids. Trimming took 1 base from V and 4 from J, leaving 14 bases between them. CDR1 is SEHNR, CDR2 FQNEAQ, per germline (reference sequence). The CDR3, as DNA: TGTGCCAGCAGCTTAGTAGGTGGAGATCGGGGAAACACCATATATTTT. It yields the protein CASSLVGGDRGNTIYF. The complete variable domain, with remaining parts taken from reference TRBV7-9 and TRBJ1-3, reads DTGVSQNPRHKITKRGQNVTFRCDPISEHNRLYWYRQTLGQGPEFLTYFQNEAQLEKSRLLSDRFSAERPKGSFSTLEIQRTEQGDSAMYLCASSLVGGDRGNTIYFGEGSWLTVV.

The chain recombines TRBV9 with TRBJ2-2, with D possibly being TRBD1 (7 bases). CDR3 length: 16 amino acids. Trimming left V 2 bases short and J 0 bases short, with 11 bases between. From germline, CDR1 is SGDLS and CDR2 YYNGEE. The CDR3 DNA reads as TGTGCCAGCAGCGTCGGGGGACAGCCGAACACCGGGGAGCTGTTTTTT. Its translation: CASSVGGQPNTGELFF.

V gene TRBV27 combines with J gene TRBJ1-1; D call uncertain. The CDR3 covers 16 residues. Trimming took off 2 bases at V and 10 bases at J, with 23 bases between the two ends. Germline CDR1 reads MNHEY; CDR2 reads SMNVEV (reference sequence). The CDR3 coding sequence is TGTGCCAGCAGTTTAACTTATCCGGACGGCCCGCGTGGAGCTTTCTTT. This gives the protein CASSLTYPDGPRGAFF.

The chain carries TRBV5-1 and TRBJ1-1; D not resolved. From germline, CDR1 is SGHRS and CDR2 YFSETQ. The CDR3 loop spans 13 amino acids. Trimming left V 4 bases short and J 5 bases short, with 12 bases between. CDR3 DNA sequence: TGCGCCAGCAGCCCGGAGAGTAGGACTGAAGCTTTCTTT. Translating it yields CASSPESRTEAFF.

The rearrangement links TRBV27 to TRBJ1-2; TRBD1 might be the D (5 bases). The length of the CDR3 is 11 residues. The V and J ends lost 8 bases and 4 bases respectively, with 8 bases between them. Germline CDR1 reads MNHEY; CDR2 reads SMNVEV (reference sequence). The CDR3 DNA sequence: TGTGCCAGCGCGGGGGGCTATGGCTACACCTTC. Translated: CASAGGYGYTF.

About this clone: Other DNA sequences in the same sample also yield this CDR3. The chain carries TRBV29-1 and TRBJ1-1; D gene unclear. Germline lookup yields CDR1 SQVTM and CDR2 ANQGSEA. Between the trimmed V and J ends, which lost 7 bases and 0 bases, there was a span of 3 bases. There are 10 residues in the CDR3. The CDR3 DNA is TGCAGCGGAGTGAACACTGAAGCTTTCTTT. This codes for CSGVNTEAFF.

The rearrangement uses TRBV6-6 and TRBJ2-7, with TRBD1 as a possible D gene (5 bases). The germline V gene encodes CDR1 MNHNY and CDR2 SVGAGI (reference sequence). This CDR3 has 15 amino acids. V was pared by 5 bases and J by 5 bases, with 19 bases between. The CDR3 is CASSAPDARGHEQYF. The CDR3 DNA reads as TGTGCCAGCAGTGCGCCGGACGCTAGGGGCCACGAGCAGTACTTC.

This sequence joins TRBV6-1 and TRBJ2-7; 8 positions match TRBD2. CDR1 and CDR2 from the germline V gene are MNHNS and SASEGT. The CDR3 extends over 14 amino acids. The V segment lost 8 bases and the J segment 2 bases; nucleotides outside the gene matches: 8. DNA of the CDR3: TGTGCCAGCCTCCACCCGGGAGGGCCCTACGAGCAGTACTTC. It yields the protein CASLHPGGPYEQYF.

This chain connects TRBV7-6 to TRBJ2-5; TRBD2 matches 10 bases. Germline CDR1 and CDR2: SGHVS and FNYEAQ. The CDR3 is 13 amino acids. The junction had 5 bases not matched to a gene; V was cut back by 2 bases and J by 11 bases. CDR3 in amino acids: CASSLTQREGQYF. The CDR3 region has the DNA TGTGCCAGCAGCTTAACCCAGCGGGAGGGTCAGTACTTC.

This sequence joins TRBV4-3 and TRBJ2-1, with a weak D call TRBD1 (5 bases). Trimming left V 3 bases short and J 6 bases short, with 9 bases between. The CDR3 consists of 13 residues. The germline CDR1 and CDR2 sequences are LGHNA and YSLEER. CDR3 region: CASSQLQGNEQFF. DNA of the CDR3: TGCGCCAGCAGCCAGCTCCAGGGCAATGAGCAGTTCTTC.